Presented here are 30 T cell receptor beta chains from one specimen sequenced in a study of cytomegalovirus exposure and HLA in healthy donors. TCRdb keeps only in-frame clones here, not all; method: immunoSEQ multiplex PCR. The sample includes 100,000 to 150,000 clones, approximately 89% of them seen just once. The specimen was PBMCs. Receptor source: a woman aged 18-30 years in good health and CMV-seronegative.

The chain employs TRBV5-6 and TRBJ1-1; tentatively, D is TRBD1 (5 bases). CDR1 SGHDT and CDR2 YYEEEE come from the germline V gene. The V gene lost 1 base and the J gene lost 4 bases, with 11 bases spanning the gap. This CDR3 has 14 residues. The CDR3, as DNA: TGTGCCAGCAGCTTGTTCAGTGGGGCCACTGAAGCTTTCTTT. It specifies CASSLFSGATEAFF.

CDR3 residues: CASSRGTDTQYF. CDR3 nucleotides: TGTGCCAGCAGTAGGGGGACAGATACGCAGTATTTT. V and J are TRBV25-1 and TRBJ2-3; tentatively, D is TRBD1 (6 bases). The CDR3 spans 12 residues. V shed 5 bases and J shed 3 bases, with 6 bases lying between them. Germline lookup yields CDR1 MGHDK and CDR2 SYGVNS.

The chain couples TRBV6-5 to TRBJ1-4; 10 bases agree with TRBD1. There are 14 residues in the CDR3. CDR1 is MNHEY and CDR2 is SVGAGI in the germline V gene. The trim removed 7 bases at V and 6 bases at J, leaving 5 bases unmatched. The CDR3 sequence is CASTGQGVHEKLFF. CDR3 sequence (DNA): TGTGCCAGCACCGGACAGGGGGTACATGAAAAACTGTTTTTT.

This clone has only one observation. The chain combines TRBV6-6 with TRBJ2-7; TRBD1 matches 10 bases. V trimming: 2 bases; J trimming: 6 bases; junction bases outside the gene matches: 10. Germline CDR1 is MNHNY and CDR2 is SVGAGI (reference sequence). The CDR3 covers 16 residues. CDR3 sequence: CASSYPKTGGGTEQYF. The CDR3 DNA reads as TGTGCCAGCAGTTACCCAAAGACAGGGGGCGGAACCGAGCAGTACTTC.

Here the CDR3 DNA reads TGTGCCAGCGAGGGTACAAAATTCACGCAGTATTTT. Protein: CASEGTKFTQYF. The chain is built from TRBV7-9 and TRBJ2-3, with a weak D call TRBD2 (5 bases). The germline V and J ends were trimmed by 8 bases and 9 bases, with 15 bases remaining between them. The CDR3 sequence is 12 residues long. Germline V CDR1 and CDR2: SEHNR, FQNEAQ (reference sequence).

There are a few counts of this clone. The CDR3 DNA follows: TGTGCCAGCACTTTACACCCCATGAACACTGAAGCTTTCTTT. Protein sequence: CASTLHPMNTEAFF. The V call is TRBV6-5, the J call TRBJ1-1; D uncertain. Deletions cut 7 bases from V and 0 bases from J, with 12 bases between. CDR1 is MNHEY, CDR2 SVGAGI, per germline. This CDR3 comprises 14 residues.

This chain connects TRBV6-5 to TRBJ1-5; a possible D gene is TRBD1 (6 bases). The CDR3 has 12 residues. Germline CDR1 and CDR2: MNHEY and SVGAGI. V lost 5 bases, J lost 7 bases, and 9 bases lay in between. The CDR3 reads CASSEGGQPQHF. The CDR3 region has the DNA TGTGCCAGCAGTGAAGGGGGACAGCCCCAGCATTTT.

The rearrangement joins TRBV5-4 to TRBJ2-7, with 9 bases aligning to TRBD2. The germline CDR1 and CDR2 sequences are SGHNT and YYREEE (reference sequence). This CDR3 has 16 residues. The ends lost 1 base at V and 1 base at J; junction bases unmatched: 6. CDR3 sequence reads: CASSLPARGGSYEQYF. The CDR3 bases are TGTGCCAGCAGCTTGCCGGCGCGGGGGGGATCCTACGAGCAGTACTTC.

The CDR3 reads CASSYRTSVADTQYF. DNA of the CDR3: TGTGCCAGCAGTTACCGGACTAGCGTTGCAGATACGCAGTATTTT. This chain links TRBV6-5 with TRBJ2-3, with 9 bases lining up with TRBD2. Germline CDR1 MNHEY, CDR2 SVGAGI. The CDR3 runs to 15 residues. Trimming cost V 2 bases and J 4 bases; bases outside gene matches: 4.

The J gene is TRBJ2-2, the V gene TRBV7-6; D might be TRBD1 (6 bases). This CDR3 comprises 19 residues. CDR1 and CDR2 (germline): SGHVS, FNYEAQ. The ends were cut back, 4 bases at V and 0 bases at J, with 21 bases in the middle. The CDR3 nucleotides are TGTGCCAGCAGCTCGCTGGGTTTGGTCAGGGGTACGAACACCGGGGAGCTGTTTTTT. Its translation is CASSSLGLVRGTNTGELFF.

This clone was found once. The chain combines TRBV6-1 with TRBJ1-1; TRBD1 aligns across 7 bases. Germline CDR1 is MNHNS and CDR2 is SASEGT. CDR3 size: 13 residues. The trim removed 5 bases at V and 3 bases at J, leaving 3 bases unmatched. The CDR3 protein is CASSFTGDTEAFF. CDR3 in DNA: TGTGCCAGCAGTTTTACAGGGGACACTGAAGCTTTCTTT.

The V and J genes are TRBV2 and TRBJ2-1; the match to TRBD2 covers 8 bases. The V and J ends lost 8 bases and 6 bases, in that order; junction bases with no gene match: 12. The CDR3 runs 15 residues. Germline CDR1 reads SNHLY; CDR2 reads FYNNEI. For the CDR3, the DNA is TGTGCCAGCGGACACGGGACTAGTTACGGCAATGAGCAGTTCTTC. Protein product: CASGHGTSYGNEQFF.

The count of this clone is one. CDR3 sequence: CASRRTASDSPLHF. CDR3 nucleotide sequence: TGTGCCAGCAGGCGGACAGCGTCGGATTCACCCCTCCACTTT. The chain couples TRBV2 to TRBJ1-6, with D perhaps TRBD1 (6 bases). V lost 6 bases and J 8 bases, leaving 14 bases between the germline ends. The length of the CDR3 is 14 residues. Germline V gene lookup returns CDR1 SNHLY and CDR2 FYNNEI.

CDR3 bases: TGTGCCAGCAGTGAATGGGACAGGGGAGGCTACACCTTC. This codes for CASSEWDRGGYTF. V usage is TRBV25-1 and J usage is TRBJ1-2; the match to TRBD1 covers 10 bases. This CDR3 region has 13 residues. Germline values: CDR1 MGHDK, CDR2 SYGVNS. With V trimmed by 1 base and J by 8 bases, 1 base remained unmatched.

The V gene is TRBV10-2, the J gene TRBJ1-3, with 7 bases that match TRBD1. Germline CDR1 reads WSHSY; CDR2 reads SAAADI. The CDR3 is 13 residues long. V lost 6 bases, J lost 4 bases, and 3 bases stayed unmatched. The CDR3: CASSSGGGNTIYF. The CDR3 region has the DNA TGCGCCAGCAGCTCAGGGGGGGGAAACACCATATATTTT.

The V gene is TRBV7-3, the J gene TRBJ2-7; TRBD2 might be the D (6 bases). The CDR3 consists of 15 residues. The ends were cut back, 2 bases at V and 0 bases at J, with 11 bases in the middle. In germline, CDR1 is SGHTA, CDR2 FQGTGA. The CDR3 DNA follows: TGTGCCAGCAGCTTAGGTGCGGGGTACTCCTACGAGCAGTACTTC. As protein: CASSLGAGYSYEQYF.

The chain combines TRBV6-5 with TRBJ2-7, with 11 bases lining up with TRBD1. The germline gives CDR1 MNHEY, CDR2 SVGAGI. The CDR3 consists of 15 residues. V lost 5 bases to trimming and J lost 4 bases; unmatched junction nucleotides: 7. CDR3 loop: CASSPWTGGPYEQYF. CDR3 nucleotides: TGTGCCAGCAGTCCCTGGACAGGGGGCCCGTACGAGCAGTACTTC.

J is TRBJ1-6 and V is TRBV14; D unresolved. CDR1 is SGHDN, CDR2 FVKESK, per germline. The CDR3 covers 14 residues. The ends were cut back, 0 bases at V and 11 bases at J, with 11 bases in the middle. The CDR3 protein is CASSQDLTGTPLHF. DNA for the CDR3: TGTGCCAGCAGCCAAGATTTGACGGGAACACCCCTCCACTTT.

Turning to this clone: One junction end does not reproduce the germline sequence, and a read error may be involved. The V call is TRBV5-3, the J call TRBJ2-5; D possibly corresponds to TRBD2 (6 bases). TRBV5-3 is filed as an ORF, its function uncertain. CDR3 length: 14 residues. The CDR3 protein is CASSWGDGQETQYF. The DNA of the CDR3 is TGTGCCAGCAGCTGGGGGGACGGACAAGAGACCCAGTACTTC.

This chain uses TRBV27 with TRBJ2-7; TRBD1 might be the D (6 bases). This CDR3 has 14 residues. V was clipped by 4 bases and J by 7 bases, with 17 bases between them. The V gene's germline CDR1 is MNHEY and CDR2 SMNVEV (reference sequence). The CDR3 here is CASSSESGAREQYF. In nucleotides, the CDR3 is TGTGCCAGCAGTTCCGAATCAGGGGCTAGGGAGCAGTACTTC.

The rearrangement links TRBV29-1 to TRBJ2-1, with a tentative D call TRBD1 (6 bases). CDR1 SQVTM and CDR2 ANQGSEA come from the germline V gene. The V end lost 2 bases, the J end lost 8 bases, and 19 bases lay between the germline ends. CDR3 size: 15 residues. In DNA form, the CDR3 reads TGCAGCGTTGAACCGACAGGACAATTTGGGGATGAGCAGTTCTTC. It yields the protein CSVEPTGQFGDEQFF.

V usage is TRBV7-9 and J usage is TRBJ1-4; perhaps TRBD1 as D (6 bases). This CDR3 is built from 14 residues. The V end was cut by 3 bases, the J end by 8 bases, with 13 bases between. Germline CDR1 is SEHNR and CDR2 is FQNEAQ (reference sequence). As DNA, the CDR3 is TGTGCCAGCAGCTTCACAGGGTATCCCGAAAAACTGTTTTTT. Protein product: CASSFTGYPEKLFF. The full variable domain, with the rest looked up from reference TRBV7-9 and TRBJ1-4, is DTGVSQNPRHKITKRGQNVTFRCDPISEHNRLYWYRQTLGQGPEFLTYFQNEAQLEKSRLLSDRFSAERPKGSFSTLEIQRTEQGDSAMYLCASSFTGYPEKLFFGSGTQLSVL.

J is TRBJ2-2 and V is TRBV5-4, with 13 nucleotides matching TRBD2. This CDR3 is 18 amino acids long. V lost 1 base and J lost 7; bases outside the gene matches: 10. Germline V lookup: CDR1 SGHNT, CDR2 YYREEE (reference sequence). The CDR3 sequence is CASSLPGRTSGGFGELFF. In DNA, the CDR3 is TGTGCCAGCAGCTTGCCTGGAAGGACTAGCGGGGGATTCGGGGAGCTGTTTTTT.

CDR3: CASRGRRANVLTF. CDR3 DNA: TGTGCCAGCAGAGGGAGGCGGGCCAACGTCCTGACTTTC. The V and J genes are TRBV14 and TRBJ2-6; D might be TRBD2 (6 bases). The ends were cut back, 6 bases at V and 5 bases at J, with 8 bases in the middle. The CDR3 totals 13 residues. Germline CDR1 SGHDN, CDR2 FVKESK.

The CDR3 DNA reads as TGTGCCAGCAGCGTGTCTAGCGGGGGGCCCACAGAGACCCAGTACTTC. It is translated as CASSVSSGGPTETQYF. The rearrangement joins TRBV9 to TRBJ2-5, with 11 bases lining up with TRBD2. Germline V gives CDR1 SGDLS, CDR2 YYNGEE. Trimming took 2 bases from V and 4 from J; bases not matched to a gene: 7. This CDR3 contains 16 residues.

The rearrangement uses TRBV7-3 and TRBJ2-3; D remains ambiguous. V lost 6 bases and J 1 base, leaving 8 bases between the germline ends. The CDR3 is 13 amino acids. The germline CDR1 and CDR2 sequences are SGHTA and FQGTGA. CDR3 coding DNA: TGTGCCAGCAGTATCCAGGGCACAGATACGCAGTATTTT. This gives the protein CASSIQGTDTQYF.

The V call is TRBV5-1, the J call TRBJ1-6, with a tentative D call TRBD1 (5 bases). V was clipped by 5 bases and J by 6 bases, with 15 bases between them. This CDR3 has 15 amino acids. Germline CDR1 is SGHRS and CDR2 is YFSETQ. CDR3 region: CASRNGGTVNSPLHF. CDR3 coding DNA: TGCGCCAGCAGAAACGGGGGTACCGTTAATTCACCCCTCCACTTT.

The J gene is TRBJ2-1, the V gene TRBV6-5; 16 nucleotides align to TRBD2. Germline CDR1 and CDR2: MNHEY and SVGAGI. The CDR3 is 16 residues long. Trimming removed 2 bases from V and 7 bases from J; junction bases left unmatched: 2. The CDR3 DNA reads TGTGCCAGCAGTTACGGGACTAGCGGGGGGGCGAATGAGCAGTTCTTC. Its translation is CASSYGTSGGANEQFF.

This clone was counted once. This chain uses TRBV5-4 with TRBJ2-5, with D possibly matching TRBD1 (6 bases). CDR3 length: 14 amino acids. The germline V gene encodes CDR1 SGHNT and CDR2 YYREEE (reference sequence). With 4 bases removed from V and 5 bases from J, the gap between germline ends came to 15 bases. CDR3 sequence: CASSVRQAMETQYF. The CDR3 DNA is TGTGCCAGCAGCGTCCGACAGGCTATGGAGACCCAGTACTTC.

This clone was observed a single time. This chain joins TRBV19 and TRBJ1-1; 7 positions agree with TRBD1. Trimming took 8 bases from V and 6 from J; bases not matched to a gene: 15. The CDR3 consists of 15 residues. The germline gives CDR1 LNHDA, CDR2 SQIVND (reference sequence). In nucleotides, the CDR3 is TGTGCCAGTCTCCTAACGGGACAGCCGCTCCCTGAAGCTTTCTTT. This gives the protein CASLLTGQPLPEAFF.